Sequencing of this TCR beta chain was carried out in a study of blood T cells in healthy people across ages. Study results and limitations: The donors' CMV status was not determined, possibly confounding changes in expanded clonotypes. Fewer expanded clones and more diversity marked long-lived versus aged donors.

Together with a sample-barcoded 5' primer, a J-beta primer mix was included in a second PCR lasting roughly 6 to 12 cycles. TCRdb re-called the 5' RACE reads through MiXCR, storing one row per CDR3 protein. The sample has 750,000 to 850,000 distinct CDR3 sequences; 20% to 25% are singletons. Remarks on this clonotype: Its target is not known.

These same data were also listed under a study on T cells of mothers and their children. This second study notes: Six children and their three healthy Caucasian mothers were the donors. The extracted RNA was employed in its entirety for cDNA synthesis, at around 1.4 ug per 15 ul.

The sample consisted of blood. This clonotype was sampled from a boy younger than 18 in good health.

CDR3 nucleotide sequence: TGCAGTGTGTACCTTGCCCAAGGCCAAGAGACCCAGTACTTC. Protein: CSVYLAQGQETQYF. The chain couples TRBV20-1 to TRBJ2-5, with D unclear. This CDR3 has 14 residues. Germline V gene lookup returns CDR1 DFQATT and CDR2 SNEGSKA (reference sequence). Trimming pared 7 bases from V and 1 base from J, leaving 16 bases between.